This T cell receptor beta chain appears in the sequencing data of a study of blood T cell repertoires in COVID-19. Study background: The study drew acute and convalescent COVID-19 samples from the United States, Italy and Spain. From T cells, B-cell-depleted T cells, or PBMCs came the material, which was cDNA or gDNA.

CDR3 length equals 17 residues. J lost 0 bases, V lost 2 bases, and 7 bases had no gene match. Germline-derived CDR1 and CDR2 are SGHVS and FNYEAQ. Original processing notes: Reference gene primer amplification in the assay estimated nucleated cell counts. TCRdb's copy holds only in-frame clones and misses some; the assay was immunoSEQ multiplex PCR. V, J and clone size were drawn from that table, and D and trimming were deduced from the DNA. The sample includes about 61,000 clones, around 87% of them seen just once. This chain uses TRBV7-6 with TRBJ1-3, with 7 bases matching TRBD1. Sequenced: peripheral blood. The sequence was obtained from a man in his 60s with acute or convalescent COVID-19. The CDR3 loop is CASSLIPAGGSGNTIYF. The DNA for the CDR3 is TGTGCCAGCAGCTTAATCCCCGCAGGGGGCTCTGGAAACACCATATATTTT.